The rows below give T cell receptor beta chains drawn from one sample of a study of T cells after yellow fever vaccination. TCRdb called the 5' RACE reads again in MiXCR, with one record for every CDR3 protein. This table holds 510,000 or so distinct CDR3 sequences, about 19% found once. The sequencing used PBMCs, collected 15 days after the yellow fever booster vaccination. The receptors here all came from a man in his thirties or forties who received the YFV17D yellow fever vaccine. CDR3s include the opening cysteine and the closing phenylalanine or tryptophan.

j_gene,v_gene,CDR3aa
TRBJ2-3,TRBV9,CASSGSAKGRDTQYF
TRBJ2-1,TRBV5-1,CASSPGLAGVREQFF
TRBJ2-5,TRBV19,CASSTASGGQETQYF
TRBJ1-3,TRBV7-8,CASSLESGNTIYF
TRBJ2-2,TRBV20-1,CSARDQASGMTPTTGELFF
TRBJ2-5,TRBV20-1,CSATPLAVGTQYF
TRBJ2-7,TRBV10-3,CAISESSEIYEQYF
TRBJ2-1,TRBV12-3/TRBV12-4,CASSLAGVHEQFF
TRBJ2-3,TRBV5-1,CASSPGLAGVTDTQYF
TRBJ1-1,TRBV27,CASSFGGQGTEAFF
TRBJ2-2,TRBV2,CASSQGKNTGELFF
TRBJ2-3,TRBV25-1,CASSDSVDTQYF
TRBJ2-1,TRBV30,CAWTGGDEQFF
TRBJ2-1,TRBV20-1,CSARAASASSYNEQFF
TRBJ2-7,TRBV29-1,CSVEKDRSYEQYF
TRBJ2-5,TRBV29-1,CSVLKLGETQYF
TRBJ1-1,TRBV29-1,CSALGGGTEAFF
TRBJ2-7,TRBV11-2,CASSPYITGDEQYF
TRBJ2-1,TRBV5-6,CASSFQGYNEQFF
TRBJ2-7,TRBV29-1,CSVEDRARYEQYF
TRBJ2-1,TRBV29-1,CSVTRTSGIYNEQFF
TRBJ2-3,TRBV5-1,CASSTYTADTQYF
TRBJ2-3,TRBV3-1,CASSQGVSGSRTDTQYF
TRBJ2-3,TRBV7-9,CASTLLEGAVPDTQYF
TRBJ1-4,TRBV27,CASSEEGQANEKLFF